The 26 T cell receptor beta chains presented below share a single source sample, sequenced in a study of regulatory T cells in long-lasting Graves disease (dated by TCRdb to about 2021). In light of the paper, this sample's time point label describes: newly diagnosed GD, antithyroid drugs for less than 3 months. For both TCR sequencing and RNA sequencing, RNA was extracted from PBMCs using TRIzol. Library prep was done by multiplex PCR. Instrument used: Illumina HiSeq 4000. To build TCR beta libraries, CDR3 regions were amplified by Arm-PCR using iRepertoire HTBI primers. TCRdb reanalyzed the raw reads on its own, using fastp at Q25 for trimming and MiXCR for clone calling, and kept in-frame beta chains. For every CDR3 protein sequence, its rows merge into one entry that carries the most common genes and DNA. The sample yields 450,000 to 600,000 distinct CDR3 sequences; around an eighth were counted once. In total, the top ten clones hold over 7.5% of the sample.

These data were also filed under a second study, of T cells in Graves' hyperthyroidism and ophthalmopathy.

The sequenced sample was peripheral blood mononuclear cells (PBMCs), obtained at new diagnosis, from a patient treated with antithyroid drugs. Every receptor here comes from a man under 40 with Graves disease. Donor details come from another sample of the same person, matched by shared clones.

This clonotype was recorded at least ten times. A read error is likely, as this CDR3 ends without the conserved phenylalanine or tryptophan. It is unclear where the CDR3 begins or ends on the DNA, so no DNA is shown, and the CDR3 is as TCRdb lists it. The rearrangement uses TRBV7-8 and TRBJ2-7; the table's D gene call, TRBD2, was not cross checked with the DNA. Inclusive of both ends, the CDR3 amounts to 12 amino acids. Germline CDR1 reads SGHVS; CDR2 reads FQNEAQ. Here the CDR3 reads CASSSGLAPLVL.

This clonotype occurred many times. The genes are TRBV6-2 or TRBV6-3 and TRBJ2-3; D is ambiguous. Germline V gene sequence: CDR1 MNHEY, CDR2 SVGEGT. This CDR3 spans 14 amino acids. Trimming pared 7 bases from V and 0 bases from J, leaving 11 bases between. CDR3 coding DNA: TGTGCCAGCATAGACGCCCAAAGCACAGATACGCAGTATTTT. This gives the protein CASIDAQSTDTQYF.

Many counts were recorded for this clonotype. The genes are TRBV29-1 and TRBJ2-3; possibly TRBD2 for D (5 bases). Germline V gene data show CDR1 as SQVTM and CDR2 as ANQGSEA. The CDR3 contains 13 residues. Trimming cost V 1 base and J 7 bases, with 12 bases left between them. The CDR3 DNA reads TGCAGCGTTGAAGGGAGGCTGGCCAATACGCAGTATTTT. Amino acids: CSVEGRLANTQYF.

J is TRBJ2-5 and V is TRBV12-3 or TRBV12-4; D is unclear. This CDR3 comprises 13 residues. Trimming removed 6 bases at V and 3 bases at J, with 11 bases between. The CDR3 nucleotides read TGTGCCAGCAGGGAAAACCCCAAAGAGACCCAGTACTTC. Protein sequence: CASRENPKETQYF.

This clonotype has at least ten counts. Germline and junction disagree at one end, which may indicate a read error. The rearrangement joins TRBV29-1 to TRBJ1-1; no reliable D call. Looked up from germline, CDR1 is SQVTM and CDR2 is ANQGSEA. CDR3 length: 11 residues. In nucleotides, the CDR3 is TGCAGCGCCCTGGGGAACGCTGAAGCTTTCTTT. Amino acids: CSALGNAEAFF.

The chain is built from TRBV9 and TRBJ1-6; D might be TRBD1 (6 bases). The CDR3 extends over 16 amino acids. The germline V gene encodes CDR1 SGDLS and CDR2 YYNGEE. The V and J ends lost 0 bases and 7 bases respectively, with 14 bases between them. Here the CDR3 reads CASSVDGGPVNSPLHF. CDR3 DNA: TGTGCCAGCAGCGTAGACGGGGGGCCGGTGAATTCACCCCTCCACTTT.

The chain has TRBV20-1 and TRBJ1-3; D unresolved. Germline CDR1 DFQATT, CDR2 SNEGSKA (reference sequence). The CDR3 is made up of 12 amino acids. The CDR3 DNA sequence: TGCGGCGGATTGGGTGATGGAAACACCATATATTTT. As protein: CGGLGDGNTIYF.

A few counts support this clonotype. This rearrangement joins TRBV7-9 to TRBJ1-2, with TRBD1 as a possible D gene (5 bases). Between the trimmed V and J ends, which lost 2 bases and 5 bases, there was a span of 15 bases. CDR3 length: 15 residues. From germline, CDR1 is SEHNR and CDR2 FQNEAQ (reference sequence). This chain's CDR3 is CASSLREGSSYGYTF. The CDR3, as DNA: TGTGCCAGCAGCTTAAGAGAGGGGAGTTCTTATGGCTACACCTTC.

This clonotype was found a few times. This rearrangement joins TRBV14 to TRBJ2-7; either TRBD1 or TRBD2 may fit D (5 bases each). Germline V gene data show CDR1 as SGHDN and CDR2 as FVKESK. There are 14 residues in the CDR3. Between the trimmed V and J ends, which lost 5 bases and 5 bases, there was a span of 16 bases. CDR3 loop: CASSYPGTTNEQYF. The CDR3 DNA follows: TGTGCCAGCAGCTACCCCGGGACGACGAACGAGCAGTACTTC.

This clonotype was counted a few times. The chain employs TRBV6-1 and TRBJ1-1; no firm D call. CDR3 length equals 12 residues. V dropped 5 bases and J dropped 6 bases, with 10 bases sitting between them. CDR1 is MNHNS and CDR2 is SASEGT in the germline V gene. The CDR3 reads CASSRSGSEAFF. In DNA, the CDR3 is TGTGCCAGCAGTCGCTCGGGCTCTGAAGCTTTCTTT.

CDR3 nucleotide sequence: TGTGCCAGCAGTGAAGGGAGGGGCATCCCCTATGGCTACACCTTC. Translation gives CASSEGRGIPYGYTF. The genes are TRBV6-1 and TRBJ1-2; perhaps TRBD1 as D (5 bases). The CDR3 loop spans 15 amino acids. The germline V and J ends were trimmed by 1 base and 4 bases, with 13 bases remaining between them. Germline CDR1 is MNHNS and CDR2 is SASEGT.

This clonotype has a count of ten or more. The J gene is TRBJ2-7, the V gene TRBV11-2; 11 bases match TRBD2. Germline V gene sequence: CDR1 SGHAT, CDR2 FQNNGV. This CDR3 is 16 amino acids long. The V segment lost 7 bases and the J segment 7 bases; nucleotides outside the gene matches: 15. CDR3 coding DNA: TGTGCCAGCACCCAAGGGACTAGCGGCCCGGGGGGAGAGCAGTACTTC. Protein sequence: CASTQGTSGPGGEQYF.

This clonotype was seen at least ten times. V gene TRBV29-1 combines with J gene TRBJ1-5, with D perhaps TRBD1 (5 bases). This CDR3 contains 12 residues. In germline, CDR1 is SQVTM, CDR2 ANQGSEA. V shed 7 bases and J shed 2 bases, with 9 bases lying between them. CDR3 protein: CSAGTGNQPQHF. The CDR3 nucleotides are TGCAGCGCTGGGACGGGCAATCAGCCCCAGCATTTT.

This clonotype was found many times. V and J are TRBV18 and TRBJ1-2; D gene uncertain. The V gene lost 3 bases and the J gene lost 3 bases, with 11 bases spanning the gap. CDR1 and CDR2 (germline): KGHSH, LQKENI. The CDR3 runs 14 residues. The CDR3 spells CASSPAPRDYGYTF. In nucleotides, the CDR3 is TGTGCCAGCTCACCCGCTCCGCGCGACTATGGCTACACCTTC. Using reference TRBV18 and TRBJ1-2 for the parts outside the CDR3, the full variable domain is NAGVMQNPRHLVRRRGQEARLRCSPMKGHSHVYWYRQLPEEGLKFMVYLQKENIIDESGMPKERFSAEFPKEGPSILRIQQVVRGDSAAYFCASSPAPRDYGYTFGSGTRLTVV.

Comments on this clonotype: Germline is not matched at one junction end, which may reflect a read error. The chain is built from TRBV5-1 and TRBJ2-3; TRBD2 matches at 7 bases. Germline CDR1 and CDR2: SGHRS and YFSETQ. The CDR3 totals 15 residues. The CDR3 protein is CASRSGLEMKNTLYF. CDR3 DNA sequence: TGCGCCAGCAGATCTGGACTAGAAATGAAAAATACGCTGTATTTT.

The J gene is TRBJ2-1, the V gene TRBV11-2, with TRBD2 matching 12 bases. CDR3 size: 17 residues. The J segment lost 9 bases and the V segment lost 8 bases, leaving 17 bases of the junction unmatched. Germline V gives CDR1 SGHAT, CDR2 FQNNGV. DNA of the CDR3: TGTGCCAGCTCAATTACCACGGCTAGCGGGAGGGCCGGTGAGCAGTTCTTC. This translates into CASSITTASGRAGEQFF.

V and J are TRBV7-9 and TRBJ2-7, with D tentatively TRBD2 (6 bases). From germline, CDR1 is SEHNR and CDR2 FQNEAQ (reference sequence). V lost 5 bases, J lost 2 bases, and 19 bases lay in between. The CDR3 covers 16 residues. The CDR3 DNA sequence: TGTGCCAGCAGCCTAGAGTATTCGGGACTCACCTACGAGCAGTACTTC. As protein: CASSLEYSGLTYEQYF.

This clonotype was observed a few times. The chain has TRBV4-1 and TRBJ2-3; 11 nucleotides agree with TRBD2. This CDR3 spans 16 amino acids. Trimming at V came to 1 base and at J to 4 bases, leaving 4 bases not matched to a gene. The germline CDR1 and CDR2 sequences are MGHRA and YSYEKL. The CDR3 DNA sequence: TGCGCCAGCAGCCAAGTAGCGGGAGGGCCTGCAGATACGCAGTATTTT. This gives the protein CASSQVAGGPADTQYF.

This clonotype showed up many times. The rearrangement uses TRBV28 and TRBJ1-2, with D possibly matching TRBD1 (5 bases). Trimming cost V 3 bases and J 7 bases, with 6 bases left between them. The germline V gene encodes CDR1 MDHEN and CDR2 SYDVKM. The CDR3 totals 11 residues. CDR3 nucleotides: TGTGCCAGCAGTTTCGGGGCTGGCTACACCTTC. It specifies CASSFGAGYTF.

This clonotype has a handful of counts. The chain joins TRBV19 to TRBJ2-7, with 13 bases lining up with TRBD2. This CDR3 comprises 14 residues. Germline values: CDR1 LNHDA, CDR2 SQIVND (reference sequence). V shed 10 bases and J 4 bases; nucleotides not matched to a gene: 7. As DNA, the CDR3 is TGTGCCACCGGAACTAGCGGGAGGGCGTACGAGCAGTACTTC. It yields the protein CATGTSGRAYEQYF.

The chain recombines TRBV6-1 with TRBJ2-1, with D possibly being TRBD2 (5 bases). V lost 0 bases and J lost 3, with 6 bases in between. Germline loops: CDR1 MNHNS, CDR2 SASEGT. The length of the CDR3 is 14 residues. The CDR3 DNA is TGTGCCAGCAGTGAAGCGGGAGACTACAATGAGCAGTTCTTC. It codes for CASSEAGDYNEQFF.

This clonotype was observed many times. The rearrangement links TRBV5-1 to TRBJ2-1; weak D call: TRBD1 (5 bases). Trimming pared 0 bases from V and 5 bases from J, leaving 15 bases between. CDR3 length: 16 amino acids. Germline CDR1 SGHRS, CDR2 YFSETQ. The CDR3 protein is CASSLEQAVRDNEQFF. The DNA of the CDR3 is TGCGCCAGCAGCTTGGAACAGGCCGTGCGAGACAATGAGCAGTTCTTC.

This chain uses TRBV29-1 with TRBJ2-2, with 7 bases lining up with TRBD1. Unmatched junction bases numbered 8, after V lost 8 bases and J lost 2 bases. In germline, CDR1 is SQVTM, CDR2 ANQGSEA. CDR3 length equals 14 residues. The DNA for the CDR3 is TGCAGCACGGGACAGACTCTAAACACCGGGGAGCTGTTTTTT. It encodes CSTGQTLNTGELFF.

This clonotype came up many times. J is TRBJ1-1 and V is TRBV28; D ambiguous. V lost 8 bases and J lost 1, with 14 bases in between. Germline V gives CDR1 MDHEN, CDR2 SYDVKM. The length of the CDR3 is 14 residues. Written as DNA, the CDR3 is TGTGCCAGCGGTCAGGTGGATTCGAACACTGAAGCTTTCTTT. Its translation: CASGQVDSNTEAFF.

This clonotype was seen a few times. V usage is TRBV30 and J usage is TRBJ2-2, with 7 bases aligning to TRBD2. CDR1 is GTSNPN and CDR2 is SVGIG in the germline V gene (reference sequence). Trimming cost V 6 bases and J 6 bases; bases outside gene matches: 10. The length of the CDR3 is 14 residues. CDR3 in amino acids: CACPPGRSAGELFF. The CDR3 nucleotides read TGTGCCTGCCCCCCCGGGAGGTCGGCCGGGGAGCTGTTTTTT. The whole variable domain, filled in from reference TRBV30 and TRBJ2-2, reads SQTIHQWPATLVQPVGSPLSLECTVEGTSNPNLYWYRQAAGRGLQLLFYSVGIGQISSEVPQNLSASRPQDRQFILSSKKLLLSDSGFYLCACPPGRSAGELFFGEGSRLTVL.

The table lists this clonotype with many counts. V gene TRBV27 combines with J gene TRBJ2-4; TRBD1 agrees at 8 bases. V lost 5 bases, J lost 6 bases, and 12 bases stayed unmatched. This CDR3 has 16 amino acids. Germline CDR1 MNHEY, CDR2 SMNVEV (reference sequence). The CDR3 bases are TGTGCCAGCAGTCCGACTCGGACAGGGCTAGGAAACATTCAGTACTTC. The encoded protein is CASSPTRTGLGNIQYF.